This T cell receptor (beta chain) was found in a study of cytomegalovirus exposure and HLA in healthy donors (TCRdb year 2017). For context, the study as a whole: An earlier analysis of more than 550 of the donors reported 276 Gb of sequence data and 117 million unique TCR beta sequences obtained from approximately 180 million T cells. The later analysis used no new phenotypic data to find candidate immune exposures, relying instead on TCR beta sequences and their occurrence across donors. In a later analysis, previously published TCR beta repertoires from about 670 donors were re-analyzed and high-resolution HLA genotyping was added so that TCR occurrence patterns could be studied. Of the 300 to 500 genotyped donors, 81% were placed in the genetic ancestry cluster associated with self-reported Caucasian donors. Roughly 5 DR-DQ haplotypes were handled as single units for association and clustering because linkage in the cohort was strong. Donor age, sex, ethnicity and CMV serostatus were compiled together with the repertoire data. Across some 400 genotyped donors of the cohort, an average of about 240,000 unique TCR beta nucleotide sequences per donor were sequenced, and roughly 20% of those sequences were non-productive. The study was designed to test whether signatures of past pathogen exposure could be identified by cataloging public T cell receptors. The study used immunosequencing to profile the T cell repertoires of approximately 640 subjects and linked those repertoires to cytomegalovirus serostatus. The study combined high-throughput TCR immunosequencing, statistical association of individual TCRs with disease status, and machine learning to predict cytomegalovirus infection status. Class I and class II HLA loci were covered by the typing at four-digit resolution. The number of donors typed differed by locus, with roughly 620-630 for A, B, C, DRB1 and DQB1, about 500 for DQA1, about 610 for DPA1, and around 460 for DPB1. An earlier analysis of approximately 580 of the donors used high-throughput TCR beta sequencing to judge whether each TCR beta V gene segment behaved as functional or pseudogenic. Every discovery cohort repertoire had been produced on one sequencing platform. In addition to the first cohort of 666 subjects, a separate validation cohort of 100 to 150 different subjects was used. An early release covering more than 500 HLA-typed donors comprised approximately 300 gigabases of sequencing data and about 90 million unique TCR sequences. A later genetic analysis took genome-wide SNP genotypes for about 55% of the 666 donors and used that subset as a discovery cohort. What the authors observed across the whole study: Across donors, most TCR sequences were observed very rarely, whereas some public TCRs were present in many individuals. In a later genetic analysis, a missense DCLRE1C variant was associated with V-gene and J-gene trimming of TCR beta chains, and the association was replicated in an independent cohort. According to a later analysis, most CMV-associated TCR beta chains appeared to be HLA-restricted, and the HLA associations seemed to be driven largely by CMV exposure. A cluster of highly shared sequence variants was judged likely to be a technical artifact of the sequencing pipeline. A total of fewer than 200 TCR beta chains were listed by the study as associated with cytomegalovirus. When HLA alleles, especially DR and DQ, strongly co-occurred, TCR associations were difficult to assign to individual alleles. In vitro tests confirmed that a few of the cytomegalovirus-associated TCR beta chains recognize cytomegalovirus antigens. Linkage disequilibrium might explain the correlated functional status among segregating V segments, but an unknown experimental factor could not be excluded. For the cohort, immune exposure information was limited to CMV serostatus. According to a later analysis, parvovirus B19, influenza, CMV and Epstein-Barr virus appeared linked to several top co-occurrence clusters. In this cohort, only TCR beta chains were sequenced, and detectable features were limited by the absence of alpha or paired-chain data. The presence/absence analyses assumed that sequencing depth was roughly uniform across donors, and that assumption may not be true. According to a later genetic analysis, donors in an Asian-associated ancestry cluster had fewer N-insertions in productive TCRs than the approximately 610-donor mean. At a false discovery rate of 0.05, a later analysis linked approximately 18,000 TCR beta sequences to specific HLA alleles. A further reported finding was that TCR beta sequences accurately predicted the HLA-A and HLA-B alleles for most subjects in the first cohort. The authors suggested that the approach could potentially be extended to other disease states and immunological phenotypes. Some IMGT-functional V segments, including TRBV6-2 and TRBV6-3, could not be told apart with the 87-base-pair reads, so those segments were excluded. Because HLA typing was unavailable for some donors at each locus, only the typed subset was used in association tests. The classifier was reported to diagnose cytomegalovirus status with high specificity and sensitivity in both the original and validation cohorts. In a later analysis, HLA-associated TCR beta chains showed more clonal expansion and lower generation probabilities than non-associated chains that were equally common. A later analysis found that TCR association rates varied across HLA loci, with DRB1 alleles showing the most associated TCRs and HLA-C alleles the fewest. Because counts were too low, 15 to 20 rarely observed V segments, including chromosome 9 orphons, were excluded from the earlier analysis of some 540 of the donors. An earlier analysis of approximately 600 of the donors showed that most TCR beta V segments appeared in productive rearrangements either about 87% or about 30% of the time, which broadly matched IMGT annotations.

Library method: the immunoSEQ multiplex PCR assay. For the multiplex PCR, a mixture combining 60 forward primers for TCR Vbeta segments and 13 reverse primers for TCR Jbeta segments was used. Amplification of the CDR3 region of rearranged TCR beta genes was performed with a multiplex PCR assay on genomic DNA. On the Illumina HiSeq System, the amplified TCR beta libraries were sequenced as 87-base-pair reads. The study's processing was this. Across the 666 repertoires, a later analysis counted approximately 75 million unique TCR beta chains, around 10 million of which were shared by at least two donors. To remove PCR and sequencing errors, raw reads were error-corrected and collapsed into unique sequences using a nearest-neighbor algorithm that merged closely related sequences. To assign V, D and J gene segments, CDR3 sequences were aligned to IMGT reference sequences. For a sequence to be retained, a match of at least six nucleotides was required to both a V gene segment and a J gene segment. A rearrangement was called productive if the CDR3 had no stop codons and remained in frame with V and J, and every other rearrangement was called non-productive. CDR3 was defined according to IMGT convention as the region running from the second conserved V-encoded cysteine to the conserved J-encoded phenylalanine. Sequences without an unambiguous match to a single V gene segment were excluded from the earlier analysis of a few hundred of the donors. In an earlier analysis of approximately 500 of the donors, a V segment was called functional when productive rearrangements were above 56.7%, and segregating when the standard deviation between donors exceeded 5%. A statistical classification framework was developed to diagnose cytomegalovirus status using the catalog of TCR beta chain sequences. A later analysis assigned V and J genes by comparing TCR nucleotide sequences with IMGT/GENE-DB human TR gene sequences. The TCRdist pipeline was used in a later analysis to assign CDR3 sequences and most-parsimonious VDJ recombination scenarios. In a later analysis, each TCR beta chain was defined by its CDR3 amino acid sequence together with its V-gene family, and reads lacking a unique V-gene family were excluded. To address suspected cross-contamination and a sequencing artifact, a later analysis removed roughly 640 highly shared, low-generation-probability nucleotide sequences. In a later analysis, a clonal expansion index was calculated for each public chain from normalized within-repertoire ranks of inferred template counts. A later analysis computed generation probabilities with a VDJ recombination model fitted to out-of-frame rearrangements, and checked the results against IGoR. In a later analysis, hypergeometric tests were used to score TCR-TCR, TCR-HLA and TCR-CMV co-occurrence, with a repertoire-size bias correction applied to TCR pairs. A later analysis estimated false discovery rates by permuting HLA or CMV assignments 20 times. In a later analysis, co-occurring TCRs were grouped using DBSCAN, with TCRdist sequence similarity added in when clustering inside HLA-allele-positive subsets. Repertoires with fewer than 30,000 or more than 120,000 public chains were left out of co-occurrence clustering, as were five repertoires with anomalous nucleotide sharing. Drawn from immuneACCESS, this table holds only the in-frame rearrangements with V and J called that TCRdb kept. Clones are partly lost; checked studies trace under half to an unresolved V gene and leave the rest unexplained. That table gives V, J and clone size, and the DNA gave D and trimming. This sample holds 75,000 to 100,000 clones; 6.5% to 8% were observed only once. The ten largest clones take up 2.3% of the sample.

The cohort comprised some 700 healthy bone marrow donors. At the time of sampling, every cohort member was nominally healthy, though immune exposures that went unrecorded were likely present. The donor tested CMV seronegative and was one of the 352 seronegative cohort members. Every donor gave a peripheral blood sample, and the peripheral blood mononuclear cells from that sample were used for TCR beta sequencing. Genomic DNA was extracted from the blood cell samples with the Qiagen DNeasy Blood Extraction Kit. From its cysteine to its phenylalanine, the CDR3 spans 13 amino acids. Just the 39-base CDR3 DNA is kept, in frame starting at base 1. For CDR1 and CDR2, the germline V gene lists MDHEN and SYDVKM. Deletion took 3 bases off V and 6 bases off J, with a span of 12 bases between the germline ends. A few counts support this clone. This receptor's antigen is unknown. Nothing much larger sits one base from this clone, and base qualities are not available.

The sequencing sample was made of PBMCs. This receptor was taken from a middle-aged man in good health and CMV-seronegative. The sequence is built from TRBV28 and TRBJ2-7, with the D gene uncertain. The DNA reads TGTGCCAGCAGTTTTCGGGTACTCGGCGAGCAGTACTTC. This is translated as CASSFRVLGEQYF.